Listed here are 27 T cell receptor beta chains from one sample, sequenced in a study of control samples from healthy donors and cancer patients (dated by TCRdb to 2020 to 2022). The library relied on the immunoSEQ multiplex PCR assay. TCRdb's version of the immuneACCESS table is confined to in-frame rearrangements and falls short of the full clone set. An unresolved V gene accounts for under half of the shortfall where checked; the remainder is of unknown origin. Within this sample are some 150,000 clones, with about 94% of them counted one time only. The leading ten clones occupy 14% of the sample. Sequencing was carried out using PBMCs. The receptors were gathered from a man aged 55-75 years with colorectal cancer.

The CDR3 reads CASTLSGRTDEKLFF. CDR3 DNA sequence: TGTGCCAGCACTCTATCAGGGAGGACCGATGAAAAACTGTTTTTT. The V and J genes are TRBV2 and TRBJ1-4, with D perhaps TRBD1 (5 bases). The CDR3 consists of 15 residues. The V end lost 7 bases, the J end lost 6 bases, and 18 bases lay between the germline ends. CDR1 is SNHLY and CDR2 is FYNNEI in the germline V gene.

The chain combines TRBV6-1 with TRBJ2-7, with TRBD2 matching over 7 bases. The CDR3 runs 16 residues. The junction had 12 bases not matched to a gene; V was cut back by 2 bases and J by 5 bases. CDR1 is MNHNS and CDR2 is SASEGT in the germline V gene. The CDR3 nucleotides are TGTGCCAGCAGTGAAAGGAATAGGGGAGGGGATAACGAGCAGTACTTC. It is translated as CASSERNRGGDNEQYF.

The chain combines TRBV29-1 with TRBJ2-5; D possibly corresponds to TRBD1 (6 bases). The CDR3 length is 13 residues. V lost 7 bases and J 4 bases, leaving 16 bases between the germline ends. CDR1 is SQVTM and CDR2 is ANQGSEA in the germline V gene. Here the CDR3 DNA reads TGCAGCGGGACCCAGGGGTCGGGAGAGACCCAGTACTTC. The encoded protein is CSGTQGSGETQYF. Supplemented by reference TRBV29-1 and TRBJ2-5, the full variable domain reads SAVISQKPSRDICQRGTSLTIQCQVDSQVTMMFWYRQQPGQSLTLIATANQGSEATYESGFVIDKFPISRPNLTFSTLTVSNMSPEDSSIYLCSGTQGSGETQYFGPGTRLLVL.

J is TRBJ1-5 and V is TRBV19; D gene uncertain. Germline V gene sequence: CDR1 LNHDA, CDR2 SQIVND (reference sequence). The CDR3 contains 12 residues. V was clipped by 10 bases and J by 4 bases, with 11 bases between them. DNA for the CDR3: TGTGCCACCTCCGACGGGAATCAGCCCCAGCATTTT. Its translation is CATSDGNQPQHF. Full variable domain (missing parts from reference TRBV19 and TRBJ1-5): DGGITQSPKYLFRKEGQNVTLSCEQNLNHDAMYWYRQDPGQGLRLIYYSQIVNDFQKGDIAEGYSVSREKKESFPLTVTSAQKNPTAFYLCATSDGNQPQHFGDGTRLSIL.

The V and J genes are TRBV14 and TRBJ1-3, with D perhaps matching TRBD1 (6 bases). The CDR3 length is 17 residues. V lost 4 bases and J 0 bases, leaving 16 bases between the germline ends. Germline V lookup: CDR1 SGHDN, CDR2 FVKESK. CDR3 sequence reads: CASSPGQIPISGNTIYF. The CDR3 nucleotides are TGTGCCAGCAGCCCTGGACAGATCCCAATCTCTGGAAACACCATATATTTT.

This rearrangement joins TRBV21-1 to TRBJ2-1; TRBD2 is the table's D call and was not checked against the DNA. TRBV21-1 is annotated as a pseudogene. This CDR3 has 15 amino acids. The CDR3 protein is CASSNRSWSYNEQFF. DNA of the CDR3: TGTGCCAGCAGCAATCGGTCGTGGAGCTACAATGAGCAGTTCTTC.

This clone was detected once. V usage is TRBV18 and J usage is TRBJ1-5; TRBD1 matches at 11 bases. The CDR3 has 14 residues. With V trimmed by 10 bases and J by 5 bases, 7 bases remained unmatched. Germline V gene lookup returns CDR1 KGHSH and CDR2 LQKENI. The DNA of the CDR3 is TGTGCCACCGCCGCGGGACAGGGGGATCAGCCCCAGCATTTT. Translating gives CATAAGQGDQPQHF.

The chain links TRBV6-6 to TRBJ2-7; the D gene is possibly TRBD2 (6 bases). With 0 bases removed from V and 0 bases from J, the gap between germline ends came to 9 bases. Germline CDR1 reads MNHNY; CDR2 reads SVGAGI (reference sequence). The CDR3 runs 15 residues. CDR3 loop: CASSYSEGSSYEQYF. CDR3 nucleotides: TGTGCCAGCAGTTACTCGGAGGGGAGCTCCTACGAGCAGTACTTC.

V and J are TRBV7-9 and TRBJ2-5, with D perhaps matching TRBD1 (6 bases). Deletions cut 3 bases from V and 1 base from J, with 18 bases between. The CDR3 totals 17 residues. Germline CDR1 SEHNR, CDR2 FQNEAQ (reference sequence). CDR3 sequence: CASSFGSGQLFQETQYF. The CDR3 DNA follows: TGTGCCAGCAGCTTCGGTAGTGGACAGCTATTCCAAGAGACCCAGTACTTC.

The rearrangement uses TRBV30 and TRBJ2-3; D ambiguous. Looked up from germline, CDR1 is GTSNPN and CDR2 is SVGIG (reference sequence). V was clipped by 2 bases and J by 4 bases, with 16 bases between them. CDR3 length: 15 residues. This CDR3 is CAWSRNSNVADTQYF. The CDR3 bases are TGTGCCTGGAGTCGTAACAGCAACGTCGCAGATACGCAGTATTTT. Full variable domain (rest looked up from reference TRBV30 and TRBJ2-3): SQTIHQWPATLVQPVGSPLSLECTVEGTSNPNLYWYRQAAGRGLQLLFYSVGIGQISSEVPQNLSASRPQDRQFILSSKKLLLSDSGFYLCAWSRNSNVADTQYFGPGTRLTVL.

This sequence joins TRBV7-2 and TRBJ2-5; D gene ambiguous. The V end was cut by 5 bases, the J end by 2 bases, with 3 bases between. The CDR3 covers 11 residues. CDR1 SGHTA and CDR2 FQGNSA come from the germline V gene. The CDR3 nucleotides read TGTGCCAGCAGCCCTCAAGAGACCCAGTACTTC. It encodes CASSPQETQYF.

This clone showed up just once. This chain connects TRBV5-1 to TRBJ1-1; D gene unclear. Germline CDR1 reads SGHRS; CDR2 reads YFSETQ. Trimming pared 7 bases from V and 1 base from J, leaving 14 bases between. The CDR3 contains 14 residues. The CDR3 coding sequence is TGCGCCAGCGGATCCGGACGGTCGAACACTGAAGCTTTCTTT. Translation gives CASGSGRSNTEAFF.

V is TRBV6-5 and J is TRBJ2-7; a possible D gene is TRBD1 (6 bases). CDR3 length: 14 residues. Trimming shortened V by 5 bases and J by 5 bases, and 16 bases separated the two germline ends. Germline lookup yields CDR1 MNHEY and CDR2 SVGAGI. The CDR3 nucleotides are TGTGCCAGCAGTACCCTACAGGGTATCCACGAGCAGTACTTC. It encodes CASSTLQGIHEQYF.

V usage is TRBV19 and J usage is TRBJ1-5, with D possibly TRBD1 on 6 matching bases. Trimming removed 5 bases at V and 0 bases at J, with 11 bases between. CDR3 size: 15 residues. Germline V gives CDR1 LNHDA, CDR2 SQIVND (reference sequence). The CDR3 reads CASSPWTDSNQPQHF. In nucleotides, the CDR3 is TGTGCCAGTAGTCCGTGGACAGATAGCAATCAGCCCCAGCATTTT. The full variable domain, in which reference TRBV19 and TRBJ1-5 provide the parts outside the CDR3, is DGGITQSPKYLFRKEGQNVTLSCEQNLNHDAMYWYRQDPGQGLRLIYYSQIVNDFQKGDIAEGYSVSREKKESFPLTVTSAQKNPTAFYLCASSPWTDSNQPQHFGDGTRLSIL.

This clone showed up just once. The V gene is TRBV29-1, the J gene TRBJ2-7; no firm D call. CDR3 length equals 14 residues. Trimming took 4 bases from V and 6 from J, leaving 19 bases between them. CDR1 and CDR2 (germline): SQVTM, ANQGSEA. For the CDR3, the DNA is TGCAGCGTTGGGGTCCCGACAAAACCGGGCGAGCAGTACTTC. Translated: CSVGVPTKPGEQYF.

The chain joins TRBV5-1 to TRBJ2-5, with 10 positions matching TRBD1. The germline V gene encodes CDR1 SGHRS and CDR2 YFSETQ. The trim removed 4 bases at V and 5 bases at J, leaving 5 bases unmatched. The length of the CDR3 is 14 residues. CDR3 in DNA: TGCGCCAGCAGCACGATGACAGGGGGCGAGACCCAGTACTTC. The encoded protein is CASSTMTGGETQYF.

This chain joins TRBV5-6 and TRBJ1-1; possible D gene TRBD1, 6 bases. The CDR3 has 14 residues. The germline gives CDR1 SGHDT, CDR2 YYEEEE. The V and J ends lost 4 bases and 1 base respectively, with 11 bases between them. The DNA of the CDR3 is TGTGCCAGCAGCCGGGGCAGGGGGAACACTGAAGCTTTCTTT. It is translated as CASSRGRGNTEAFF.

The genes are TRBV7-2 and TRBJ2-4; the D gene is possibly TRBD1 (5 bases). The CDR3 extends over 13 amino acids. Germline V gives CDR1 SGHTA, CDR2 FQGNSA. V gave up 5 bases and J gave up 6 bases, with 11 bases separating them. In DNA form, the CDR3 reads TGTGCCAGCAGCACATACCAGGGAAACATTCAGTACTTC. Its translation is CASSTYQGNIQYF.

This clone was observed a single time. The rearrangement joins TRBV19 to TRBJ1-2; 9 bases match TRBD1. With V trimmed by 5 bases and J by 4 bases, 11 bases remained unmatched. The CDR3 has 16 residues. Per germline, CDR1 LNHDA and CDR2 SQIVND (reference sequence). Here the CDR3 reads CASSLHRDRAPYGYTF. The CDR3 DNA reads as TGTGCCAGTAGTTTGCACCGGGACAGGGCCCCCTATGGCTACACCTTC.

The chain joins TRBV6-5 to TRBJ2-1; TRBD2 aligns across 9 bases. The V segment lost 7 bases and the J segment 12 bases; nucleotides outside the gene matches: 13. This CDR3 has 14 residues. Germline V gene lookup returns CDR1 MNHEY and CDR2 SVGAGI. CDR3 in amino acids: CASIPSGAWVGQFF. The CDR3 coding sequence is TGTGCCAGCATACCTAGCGGGGCCTGGGTTGGGCAGTTCTTC.

This clone came up once. This chain links TRBV15 with TRBJ1-4; D might be TRBD1 (5 bases). This CDR3 spans 15 amino acids. CDR1 is LNHNV, CDR2 YYDKDF, per germline (reference sequence). Trimming removed 6 bases at V and 4 bases at J, with 15 bases between. The CDR3: CATRGRGTGNEKLFF. CDR3 nucleotide sequence: TGTGCCACCAGAGGGCGGGGGACCGGTAATGAAAAACTGTTTTTT.

This chain joins TRBV29-1 and TRBJ2-7; D is possibly TRBD2 (5 bases). This CDR3 region has 14 residues. V dropped 6 bases and J dropped 0 bases, with 15 bases sitting between them. The germline V gene encodes CDR1 SQVTM and CDR2 ANQGSEA. Written as DNA, the CDR3 is TGCAGCGTCAACGGACTGAGGAGCTCCTACGAGCAGTACTTC. Protein product: CSVNGLRSSYEQYF.

This clone was detected only a few times. The chain couples TRBV3-1 (or the pseudogene TRBV3-2) to TRBJ2-1, with D tentatively TRBD1 (5 bases). Germline CDR1 and CDR2: LGHDT and YNNKEL (reference sequence). V gave up 4 bases and J gave up 7 bases, with 17 bases separating them. The CDR3 length is 15 residues. CDR3 DNA: TGTGCCAGCAGCCTAGGAAGGGGTTCTGGAAATGAGCAGTTCTTC. Protein product: CASSLGRGSGNEQFF.

The rearrangement uses TRBV18 and TRBJ2-5; possibly TRBD1 for D (5 bases). Trimming pared 1 base from V and 2 bases from J, leaving 23 bases between. Germline V gives CDR1 KGHSH, CDR2 LQKENI. The CDR3 extends over 19 amino acids. The chain's CDR3 is CASSPRALRQGRAQETQYF. The DNA for the CDR3 is TGTGCCAGCTCACCACGGGCTCTCAGGCAGGGAAGGGCTCAAGAGACCCAGTACTTC.

V and J are TRBV30 and TRBJ2-5; TRBD1 matches 7 bases. The CDR3 runs to 13 residues. Germline-derived CDR1 and CDR2 are GTSNPN and SVGIG (reference sequence). Germline trimming cut 7 bases from V and 4 bases from J; bases unmatched to any gene: 9. CDR3 DNA: TGTGCCTCAATCAAAGGGACAGCAGAGACCCAGTACTTC. It encodes CASIKGTAETQYF.

CDR3 DNA sequence: TGTGCCAGCAGTGAATCCTGGGGGGGACAGCCCCAGCATTTT. It is translated as CASSESWGGQPQHF. V and J are TRBV6-1 and TRBJ1-5; TRBD1 might be the D (5 bases). Germline CDR1 MNHNS, CDR2 SASEGT. The V gene lost 2 bases and the J gene lost 7 bases, with 12 bases spanning the gap. The CDR3 is 14 amino acids.

The CDR3 region is CASSLIVRPDEQYF. CDR3 in DNA: TGCGCCAGCAGCTTGATCGTGAGGCCGGACGAGCAGTACTTC. The genes are TRBV5-1 and TRBJ2-7; D ambiguous. This CDR3 comprises 14 residues. The V gene lost 1 base and the J gene lost 5 bases, with 13 bases spanning the gap. Germline V gene sequence: CDR1 SGHRS, CDR2 YFSETQ.